This entry lists 28 T cell receptor beta chains sequenced from one sample in a study of CD8 T cells in ankylosing spondylitis. A single record per CDR3 protein comes from TCRdb applying MiXCR to the 5' RACE reads. The sample includes 100,000 to 150,000 distinct CDR3 sequences, roughly 11% seen only once; the top ten take about 3.8%. The specimen was blood, either unsorted or a sorted T cell fraction (not recorded which). Source of these receptors: a female donor with ankylosing spondylitis or in good health (not recorded which).

Only a few counts were recorded for this clonotype. This chain uses TRBV30 with TRBJ1-1; possible D gene TRBD1, 5 bases. The CDR3 sequence is 12 residues long. The V and J ends lost 4 bases and 7 bases respectively, with 13 bases between them. Per germline, CDR1 GTSNPN and CDR2 SVGIG (reference sequence). CDR3 nucleotides: TGTGCCTGGACCCAAGTCGGGGGTGAAGCTTTCTTT. Translating gives CAWTQVGGEAFF.

This clonotype was counted only a few times. The V call is TRBV6-6, the J call TRBJ2-6; D perhaps matches TRBD2 (5 bases). Germline CDR1 MNHNY, CDR2 SVGAGI (reference sequence). V shed 5 bases and J shed 1 base, with 15 bases lying between them. The CDR3 totals 17 residues. This chain's CDR3 is CASSEGPLFSGANVLTF. The CDR3 DNA follows: TGTGCCAGCAGTGAGGGTCCCCTATTTTCTGGGGCCAACGTCCTGACTTTC.

In its sample, this clonotype was seen many times. The chain has TRBV20-1 and TRBJ1-6; D ambiguous. This CDR3 is 13 amino acids long. V lost 1 base and J lost 2, with 3 bases in between. The germline V gene has CDR1 DFQATT and CDR2 SNEGSKA (reference sequence). CDR3 nucleotides: TGCAGTGCTAGAGGCCCCTATAATTCACCCCTCCACTTT. This gives the protein CSARGPYNSPLHF.

This clonotype was seen many times. V is TRBV12-3 or TRBV12-4 and J is TRBJ2-4, with unresolved D. The CDR3 spans 13 residues. V gave up 5 bases and J gave up 7 bases, with 12 bases separating them. The CDR3 protein is CASSRMPTNIQYF. CDR3 in DNA: TGTGCCAGCAGTCGCATGCCCACGAACATTCAGTACTTC.

This clonotype was detected ten times or more. The gene calls are TRBV10-3 and TRBJ2-3; 7 bases fit TRBD1. Germline CDR1 and CDR2: ENHRY and SYGVKD. V lost 10 bases to trimming and J lost 2 bases; unmatched junction nucleotides: 9. This CDR3 contains 14 residues. In nucleotides, the CDR3 is TGTGCCACTACATCGGACAGGTACACAGATACGCAGTATTTT. Its translation: CATTSDRYTDTQYF.

This clonotype was counted many times. The gene calls are TRBV7-2 and TRBJ2-5; the match to TRBD2 covers 7 bases. Germline assignment: CDR1 SGHTA and CDR2 FQGNSA. The CDR3 covers 16 residues. J was trimmed by 2 bases and V by 0 bases; bases with no gene match: 6. The CDR3 reads CASSLAGAGRQETQYF. The CDR3 DNA reads TGTGCCAGCAGCTTAGCGGGAGCGGGAAGACAAGAGACCCAGTACTTC. The full variable domain, its missing parts supplied by reference TRBV7-2 and TRBJ2-5, is GAGVSQSPSNKVTEKGKDVELRCDPISGHTALYWYRQSLGQGLEFLIYFQGNSAPDKSGLPSDRFSAERTGGSVSTLTIQRTQQEDSAVYLCASSLAGAGRQETQYFGPGTRLLVL.

This clonotype was seen at least ten times. The chain joins TRBV7-2 to TRBJ1-1; D call uncertain. The CDR3 spans 13 residues. From germline, CDR1 is SGHTA and CDR2 FQGNSA. V was clipped by 5 bases and J by 7 bases, with 14 bases between them. CDR3 nucleotide sequence: TGTGCCAGCAGCCCCACCCCCCGGGGTGAAGCTTTCTTT. Encoded protein: CASSPTPRGEAFF. The whole variable domain, remainder taken from reference TRBV7-2 and TRBJ1-1, is GAGVSQSPSNKVTEKGKDVELRCDPISGHTALYWYRQSLGQGLEFLIYFQGNSAPDKSGLPSDRFSAERTGGSVSTLTIQRTQQEDSAVYLCASSPTPRGEAFFGQGTRLTVV.

This clonotype has a count of ten or more. The chain couples TRBV27 to TRBJ2-3; 7 bases are shared with TRBD1. The V gene's germline CDR1 is MNHEY and CDR2 SMNVEV (reference sequence). V gave up 5 bases and J gave up 7 bases; unmatched junction bases: 6. There are 13 residues in the CDR3. For the CDR3, the DNA is TGTGCCAGCAGTATCCAGACAGGGCATACGCAGTATTTT. It yields the protein CASSIQTGHTQYF.

The chain uses TRBV2 and TRBJ1-2; 9 bases align to TRBD1. Germline CDR1 reads SNHLY; CDR2 reads FYNNEI. Trimming cost V 5 bases and J 4 bases; bases outside gene matches: 11. This CDR3 comprises 16 residues. The CDR3 loop reads CASSNTRTGEVYGYTF. Here the CDR3 DNA reads TGTGCCAGCAGTAACACCCGGACAGGGGAGGTCTATGGCTACACCTTC.

In its sample, this clonotype was seen many times. This chain joins TRBV12-3 or TRBV12-4 and TRBJ2-3; possible D gene TRBD2, 7 bases. The CDR3 extends over 14 amino acids. Between the trimmed V and J ends, which lost 7 bases and 2 bases, there was a span of 13 bases. The CDR3 bases are TGTGCCAGCACCGGGGGGCTACCCACAGATACGCAGTATTTT. Amino acid sequence: CASTGGLPTDTQYF.

The rearrangement joins TRBV30 to TRBJ1-2; 7 bases are shared with TRBD1. Germline V gene sequence: CDR1 GTSNPN, CDR2 SVGIG (reference sequence). The CDR3 is 15 amino acids. The J segment lost 2 bases and the V segment lost 3 bases, leaving 9 bases of the junction unmatched. CDR3 loop: CAWSPQGEGNYGYTF. In nucleotides, the CDR3 is TGTGCCTGGAGCCCCCAGGGGGAAGGCAACTATGGCTACACCTTC.

In this sample, this clonotype turned up many times. The gene calls are TRBV6-1 and TRBJ1-2; weak D call: TRBD1 (6 bases). Looked up from germline, CDR1 is MNHNS and CDR2 is SASEGT. This CDR3 contains 15 residues. Trimming cost V 5 bases and J 6 bases, with 19 bases left between them. Here the CDR3 reads CASSSPGGRGHGYTF. The CDR3, as DNA: TGTGCCAGCAGTAGCCCGGGGGGCCGGGGTCATGGCTACACCTTC.

This clonotype was picked up many times. This chain links TRBV19 with TRBJ2-3, with 10 nucleotides matching TRBD2. In germline, CDR1 is LNHDA, CDR2 SQIVND (reference sequence). The CDR3 contains 13 residues. Germline trimming cut 7 bases from V and 6 bases from J; bases unmatched to any gene: 4. CDR3 residues: CASIATSGDTQYF. The CDR3 bases are TGTGCCAGTATTGCGACTAGCGGGGATACGCAGTATTTT.

The chain is built from TRBV3-1 and TRBJ1-1; possibly TRBD1 for D (6 bases). Trimming took 4 bases from V and 1 from J, leaving 10 bases between them. Germline CDR1 reads LGHDT; CDR2 reads YNNKEL (reference sequence). CDR3 length: 14 amino acids. CDR3 protein: CASSRLTGNTEAFF. CDR3 nucleotides: TGTGCCAGCAGCCGCCTGACAGGGAACACTGAAGCTTTCTTT.

This clonotype was found many times. The chain links TRBV11-2 to TRBJ2-7; 11 nucleotides agree with TRBD2. The CDR3 loop spans 17 amino acids. The trim removed 3 bases at V and 6 bases at J, leaving 13 bases unmatched. CDR1 is SGHAT, CDR2 FQNNGV, per germline. CDR3 in amino acids: CASSFPATSGSPLEQYF. CDR3 nucleotide sequence: TGTGCCAGCAGCTTTCCGGCCACTAGCGGGAGTCCCCTCGAGCAGTACTTC.

This clonotype appeared once. A junction boundary mismatches the germline segment, possibly from a read error. The gene calls are TRBV2 and TRBJ1-5; D gene ambiguous. The germline V gene encodes CDR1 SNHLY and CDR2 FYNNEI. This CDR3 region has 15 residues. The DNA for the CDR3 is TGTTCCAGCAGTGATACAGTCTATAGCAATCAGCCCCAGCATTTT. This encodes CSSSDTVYSNQPQHF.

This clonotype was found many times. This rearrangement joins TRBV20-1 to TRBJ2-3, with unresolved D. Germline CDR1 reads DFQATT; CDR2 reads SNEGSKA (reference sequence). V lost 3 bases and J lost 2, with 6 bases in between. This CDR3 has 12 residues. The CDR3 DNA sequence: TGCAGTGCTAGCCGGACCACAGATACGCAGTATTTT. Encoded protein: CSASRTTDTQYF.

This chain uses TRBV5-1 with TRBJ1-2, with a possible D match to TRBD1 (6 bases). The CDR3 has 13 residues. CDR1 is SGHRS and CDR2 is YFSETQ in the germline V gene. Deletions cut 0 bases from V and 6 bases from J, with 9 bases between. The CDR3 region has the DNA TGCGCCAGCAGCTTGGAACAGGGTGATGGCTACACCTTC. Its protein product is CASSLEQGDGYTF. Together with reference TRBV5-1 and TRBJ1-2, the CDR3 gives the full variable domain: KAGVTQTPRYLIKTRGQQVTLSCSPISGHRSVSWYQQTPGQGLQFLFEYFSETQRNKGNFPGRFSGRQFSNSRSEMNVSTLELGDSALYLCASSLEQGDGYTFGSGTRLTVV.

This clonotype was seen at least ten times. The CDR3 DNA reads as TGTGCCAGTAGTATTTGGAGTCTCGAGGCGGATGGCTACACCTTC. Its translation is CASSIWSLEADGYTF. The V and J genes are TRBV19 and TRBJ1-2; D unresolved. Germline lookup yields CDR1 LNHDA and CDR2 SQIVND (reference sequence). CDR3 length equals 15 residues. Trimming pared 3 bases from V and 6 bases from J, leaving 17 bases between.

There are many counts of this clonotype. The chain uses TRBV7-2 and TRBJ2-7; perhaps TRBD2 as D (5 bases). Trimming took off 6 bases at V and 1 base at J, with 13 bases between the two ends. This CDR3 has 14 amino acids. The germline CDR1 and CDR2 sequences are SGHTA and FQGNSA. For the CDR3, the DNA is TGTGCCAGCAGTTTATCGAGGGATTCCTACGAGCAGTACTTC. Protein sequence: CASSLSRDSYEQYF.

This clonotype was counted many times. This chain connects TRBV7-9 to TRBJ2-2; 7 bases are shared with TRBD2. CDR3 length: 13 amino acids. V dropped 7 bases and J dropped 4; count of bases not matched to a gene: 3. Per germline, CDR1 SEHNR and CDR2 FQNEAQ (reference sequence). CDR3 nucleotides: TGTGCCAGCAAGACTAGCTCCACCGGGGAGCTGTTTTTT. It translates to CASKTSSTGELFF.

At least ten counts were recorded for this clonotype. The chain uses TRBV5-1 and TRBJ2-1; D may be TRBD2 (6 bases). CDR3 length: 14 residues. Germline V gene lookup returns CDR1 SGHRS and CDR2 YFSETQ. Between the trimmed V and J ends, which lost 0 bases and 9 bases, there was a span of 13 bases. CDR3 in DNA: TGCGCCAGCAGCTTGGGACTAGTTACGGGTGAGCAGTTCTTC. Translation gives CASSLGLVTGEQFF.

Many counts were recorded for this clonotype. The chain employs TRBV5-5 and TRBJ2-5; D possibly corresponds to TRBD2 (5 bases). Germline V CDR1 and CDR2: SGHKS, YYEKEE (reference sequence). Trimming cost V 2 bases and J 1 base, with 9 bases left between them. The CDR3 extends over 14 amino acids. The CDR3 spells CASSFLGGQETQYF. In DNA form, the CDR3 reads TGTGCCAGCAGCTTTTTAGGAGGCCAAGAGACCCAGTACTTC.

Many counts were recorded for this clonotype. This chain joins TRBV6-1 and TRBJ1-1; TRBD1 matches 8 bases. Trimming removed 10 bases from V and 0 bases from J; junction bases left unmatched: 7. In germline, CDR1 is MNHNS, CDR2 SASEGT. The CDR3 is 14 amino acids. CDR3 amino acids: CATWTGQLNTEAFF. The CDR3 DNA reads TGTGCCACCTGGACAGGGCAACTGAACACTGAAGCTTTCTTT.

The V call is TRBV3-1, the J call TRBJ2-2; 8 positions agree with TRBD2. The junction had 6 bases not matched to a gene; V was cut back by 1 base and J by 5 bases. Germline V gene lookup returns CDR1 LGHDT and CDR2 YNNKEL (reference sequence). This CDR3 is 16 amino acids long. Here the CDR3 reads CASSQVPGGPTGELFF. The DNA of the CDR3 is TGTGCCAGCAGCCAAGTCCCGGGGGGGCCGACCGGGGAGCTGTTTTTT.

The V and J genes are TRBV20-1 and TRBJ1-3; 9 nucleotides align to TRBD1. Germline-derived CDR1 and CDR2 are DFQATT and SNEGSKA (reference sequence). The CDR3 runs to 14 residues. The junction had 4 bases not matched to a gene; V was cut back by 4 bases and J by 3 bases. For the CDR3, the DNA is TGCAGTGCTAATACAGGGGGCCTTGGAAACACCATATATTTT. Translating gives CSANTGGLGNTIYF.

This clonotype has at least ten counts. The chain recombines TRBV5-1 with TRBJ2-7; 13 bases agree with TRBD2. This CDR3 comprises 17 residues. J gave up 6 bases and V 3 bases, and 12 bases lay outside the gene matches. Germline V lookup: CDR1 SGHRS, CDR2 YFSETQ. The CDR3 DNA reads TGCGCCAGCAGCTCCCGTTGGACTAGCGGGAGAGTCGTCGAGCAGTACTTC. Translating gives CASSSRWTSGRVVEQYF. The full variable domain, rest sourced from reference TRBV5-1 and TRBJ2-7, is KAGVTQTPRYLIKTRGQQVTLSCSPISGHRSVSWYQQTPGQGLQFLFEYFSETQRNKGNFPGRFSGRQFSNSRSEMNVSTLELGDSALYLCASSSRWTSGRVVEQYFGPGTRLTVT.

This clonotype was counted ten times or more. This chain uses TRBV7-2 with TRBJ1-3; no clear D gene. The V end lost 0 bases, the J end lost 7 bases, and 7 bases lay between the germline ends. The CDR3 totals 13 residues. Germline CDR1 SGHTA, CDR2 FQGNSA. CDR3 in DNA: TGTGCCAGCAGCTTAGCCATGCGGAACACCATATATTTT. This encodes CASSLAMRNTIYF.